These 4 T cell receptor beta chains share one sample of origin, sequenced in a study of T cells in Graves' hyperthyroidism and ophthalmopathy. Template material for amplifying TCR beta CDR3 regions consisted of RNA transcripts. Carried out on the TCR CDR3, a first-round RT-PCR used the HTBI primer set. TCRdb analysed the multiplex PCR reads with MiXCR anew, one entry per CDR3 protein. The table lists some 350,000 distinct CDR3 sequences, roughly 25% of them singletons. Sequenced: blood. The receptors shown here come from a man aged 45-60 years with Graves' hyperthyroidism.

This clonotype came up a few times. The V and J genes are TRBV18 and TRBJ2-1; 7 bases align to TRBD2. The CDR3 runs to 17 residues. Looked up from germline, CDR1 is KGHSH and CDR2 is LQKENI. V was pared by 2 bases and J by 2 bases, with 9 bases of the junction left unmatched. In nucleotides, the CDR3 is TGTGCCAGCTCACCAATGGGAGGGAGAGGCACCTACAATGAGCAGTTCTTC. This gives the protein CASSPMGGRGTYNEQFF.

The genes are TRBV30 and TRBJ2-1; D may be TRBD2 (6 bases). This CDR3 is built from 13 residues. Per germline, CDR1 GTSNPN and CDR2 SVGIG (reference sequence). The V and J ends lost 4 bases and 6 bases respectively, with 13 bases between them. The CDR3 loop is CAWTPRAGNEQFF. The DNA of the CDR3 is TGTGCCTGGACCCCCCGAGCGGGCAATGAGCAGTTCTTC. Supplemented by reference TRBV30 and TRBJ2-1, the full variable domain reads SQTIHQWPATLVQPVGSPLSLECTVEGTSNPNLYWYRQAAGRGLQLLFYSVGIGQISSEVPQNLSASRPQDRQFILSSKKLLLSDSGFYLCAWTPRAGNEQFFGPGTRLTVL.

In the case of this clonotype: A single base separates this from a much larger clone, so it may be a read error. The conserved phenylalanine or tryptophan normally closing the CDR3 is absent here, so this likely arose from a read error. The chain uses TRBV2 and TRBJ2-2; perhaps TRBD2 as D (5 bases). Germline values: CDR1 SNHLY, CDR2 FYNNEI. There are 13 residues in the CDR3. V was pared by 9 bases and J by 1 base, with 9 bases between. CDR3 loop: CASSAQNTGELFV. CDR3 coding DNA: TGTGCCAGTAGCGCCCAGAACACCGGGGAGCTGTTTGTT.

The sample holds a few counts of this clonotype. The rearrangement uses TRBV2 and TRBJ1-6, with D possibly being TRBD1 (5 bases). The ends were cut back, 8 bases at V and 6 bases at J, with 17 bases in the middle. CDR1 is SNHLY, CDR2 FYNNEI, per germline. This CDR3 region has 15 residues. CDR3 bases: TGTGCCAGCTGGTTGGGGACCGCCGGTAATTCACCCCTCCACTTT. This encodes CASWLGTAGNSPLHF.